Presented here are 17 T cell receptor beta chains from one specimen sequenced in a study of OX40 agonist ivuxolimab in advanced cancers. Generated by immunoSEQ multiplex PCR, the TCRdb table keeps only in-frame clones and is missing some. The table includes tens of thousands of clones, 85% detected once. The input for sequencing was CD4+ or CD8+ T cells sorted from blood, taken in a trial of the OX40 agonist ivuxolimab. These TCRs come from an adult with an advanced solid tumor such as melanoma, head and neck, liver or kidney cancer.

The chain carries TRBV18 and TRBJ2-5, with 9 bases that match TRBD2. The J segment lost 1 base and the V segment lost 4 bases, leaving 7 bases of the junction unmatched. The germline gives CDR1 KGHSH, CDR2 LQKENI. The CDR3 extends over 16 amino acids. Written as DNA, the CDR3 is TGTGCCAGCTCACTGGGACAGCGGGGGGTCCAAGAGACCCAGTACTTC. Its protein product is CASSLGQRGVQETQYF.

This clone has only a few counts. The CDR3 region has the DNA TGTGCCAGCAGACCCCTAGGCAGTCTAGACATTCGAGGCTACACCTTC. It yields the protein CASRPLGSLDIRGYTF. V usage is TRBV27 and J usage is TRBJ1-2; D remains unclear. The CDR3 runs to 16 residues. The germline V and J ends were trimmed by 6 bases and 8 bases, with 25 bases remaining between them. CDR1 and CDR2 from the germline V gene are MNHEY and SMNVEV (reference sequence).

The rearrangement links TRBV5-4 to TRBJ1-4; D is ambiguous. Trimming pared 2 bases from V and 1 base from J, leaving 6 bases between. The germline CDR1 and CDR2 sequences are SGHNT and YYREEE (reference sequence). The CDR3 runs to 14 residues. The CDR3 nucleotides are TGTGCCAGCAGCTTATGGAAAACTAATGAAAAACTGTTTTTT. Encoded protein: CASSLWKTNEKLFF.

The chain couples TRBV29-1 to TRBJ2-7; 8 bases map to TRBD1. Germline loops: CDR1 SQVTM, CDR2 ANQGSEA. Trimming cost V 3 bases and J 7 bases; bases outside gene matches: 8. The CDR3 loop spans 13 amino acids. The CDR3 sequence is CSVDDRGNGEQYF. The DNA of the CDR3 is TGCAGCGTTGACGACAGGGGAAATGGGGAGCAGTACTTC.

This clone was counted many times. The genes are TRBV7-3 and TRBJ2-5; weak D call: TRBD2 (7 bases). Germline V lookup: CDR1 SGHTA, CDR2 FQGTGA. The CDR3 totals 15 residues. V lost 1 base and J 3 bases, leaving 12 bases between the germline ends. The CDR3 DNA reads TGTGCCAGCAGCTTAAGTGGGGGGGCCGAAGAGACCCAGTACTTC. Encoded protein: CASSLSGGAEETQYF.

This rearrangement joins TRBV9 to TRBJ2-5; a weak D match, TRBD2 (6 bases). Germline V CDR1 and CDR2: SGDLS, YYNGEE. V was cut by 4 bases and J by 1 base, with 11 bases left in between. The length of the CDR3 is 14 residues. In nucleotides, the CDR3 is TGTGCCAGCAGCACCCGGGACTTCCAAGAGACCCAGTACTTC. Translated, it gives CASSTRDFQETQYF.

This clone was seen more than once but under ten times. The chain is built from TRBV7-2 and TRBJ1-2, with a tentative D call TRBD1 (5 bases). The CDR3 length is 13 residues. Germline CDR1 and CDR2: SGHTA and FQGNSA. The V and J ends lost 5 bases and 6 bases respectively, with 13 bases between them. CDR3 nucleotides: TGTGCCAGCAGCCGGGACGTACAACATGGCTACACCTTC. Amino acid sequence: CASSRDVQHGYTF.

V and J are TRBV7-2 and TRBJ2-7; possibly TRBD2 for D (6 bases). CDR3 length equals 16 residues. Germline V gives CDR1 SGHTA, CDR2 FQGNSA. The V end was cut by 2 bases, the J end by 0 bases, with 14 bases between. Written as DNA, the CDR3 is TGTGCCAGCAGCTTATCGCGGGACCTAACCTCCTACGAGCAGTACTTC. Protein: CASSLSRDLTSYEQYF.

CDR3 bases: TGCGCCAGCTCAGCAGGGGGAGTTAACTATGGCTACACCTTC. It is translated as CASSAGGVNYGYTF. V and J are TRBV10-2 and TRBJ1-2, with 7 bases identical to TRBD1. The CDR3 is 14 amino acids. Losses at the gene ends were 8 bases for V and 1 base for J; bases not matched to a gene: 7. Germline-derived CDR1 and CDR2 are WSHSY and SAAADI.

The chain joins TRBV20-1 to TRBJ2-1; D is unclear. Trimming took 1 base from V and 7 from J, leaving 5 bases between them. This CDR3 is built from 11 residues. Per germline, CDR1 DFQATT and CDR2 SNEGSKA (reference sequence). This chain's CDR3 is CSARGANEQFF. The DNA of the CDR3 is TGCAGTGCTAGAGGGGCAAATGAGCAGTTCTTC.

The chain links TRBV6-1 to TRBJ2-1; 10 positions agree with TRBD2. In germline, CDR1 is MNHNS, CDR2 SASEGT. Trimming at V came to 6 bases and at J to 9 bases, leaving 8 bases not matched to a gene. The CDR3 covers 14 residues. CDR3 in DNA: TGTGCCAGCAGCTTAGCGGGAGGAAGTACTGAGCAGTTCTTC. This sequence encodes CASSLAGGSTEQFF.

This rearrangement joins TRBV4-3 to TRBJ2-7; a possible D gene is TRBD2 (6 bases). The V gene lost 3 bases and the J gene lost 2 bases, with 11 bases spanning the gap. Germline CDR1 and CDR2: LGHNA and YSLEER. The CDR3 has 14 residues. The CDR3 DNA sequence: TGCGCCAGCAGCCAGGGACTGAAGCCCTACGAGCAGTACTTC. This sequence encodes CASSQGLKPYEQYF.

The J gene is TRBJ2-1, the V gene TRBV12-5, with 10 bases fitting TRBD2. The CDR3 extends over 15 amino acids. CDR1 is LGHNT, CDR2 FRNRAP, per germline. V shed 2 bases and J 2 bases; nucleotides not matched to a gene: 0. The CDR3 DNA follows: TGTGCTAGTGGTTTGACTAGCGGGGCCTACAATGAGCAGTTCTTC. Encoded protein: CASGLTSGAYNEQFF.

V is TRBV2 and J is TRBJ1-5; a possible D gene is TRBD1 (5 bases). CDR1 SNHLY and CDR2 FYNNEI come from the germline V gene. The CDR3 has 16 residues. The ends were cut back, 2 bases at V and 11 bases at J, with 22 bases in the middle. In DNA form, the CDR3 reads TGTGCCAGCAGTGAATTGGGGGGGTTCATGGGGCCGTCCCAGCATTTT. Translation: CASSELGGFMGPSQHF.

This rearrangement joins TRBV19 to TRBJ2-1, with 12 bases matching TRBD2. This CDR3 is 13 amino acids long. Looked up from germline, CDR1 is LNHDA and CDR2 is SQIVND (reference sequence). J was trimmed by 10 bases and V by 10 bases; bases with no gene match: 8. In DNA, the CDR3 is TGTGCCACCAAGACTAGCGGGAGTTCGGAGCAGTTCTTC. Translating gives CATKTSGSSEQFF. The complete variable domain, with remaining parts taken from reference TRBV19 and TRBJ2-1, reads DGGITQSPKYLFRKEGQNVTLSCEQNLNHDAMYWYRQDPGQGLRLIYYSQIVNDFQKGDIAEGYSVSREKKESFPLTVTSAQKNPTAFYLCATKTSGSSEQFFGPGTRLTVL.

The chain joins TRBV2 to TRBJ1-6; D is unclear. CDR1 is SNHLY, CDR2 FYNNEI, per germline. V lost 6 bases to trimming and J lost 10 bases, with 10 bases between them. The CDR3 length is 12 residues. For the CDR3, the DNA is TGTGCCAGCAGGCCACATGACTCACCCCTCCACTTT. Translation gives CASRPHDSPLHF.

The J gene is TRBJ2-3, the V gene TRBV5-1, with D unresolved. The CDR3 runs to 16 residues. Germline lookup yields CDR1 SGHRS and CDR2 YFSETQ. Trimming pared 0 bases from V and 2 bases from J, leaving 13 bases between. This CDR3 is CASSLGNSRLTDTQYF. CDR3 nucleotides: TGCGCCAGCAGCTTGGGGAATTCCAGGCTCACAGATACGCAGTATTTT. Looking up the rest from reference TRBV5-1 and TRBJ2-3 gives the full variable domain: KAGVTQTPRYLIKTRGQQVTLSCSPISGHRSVSWYQQTPGQGLQFLFEYFSETQRNKGNFPGRFSGRQFSNSRSEMNVSTLELGDSALYLCASSLGNSRLTDTQYFGPGTRLTVL.